Here is one T cell receptor (beta chain) with its context. Other DNA sequences from this sample encode an identical CDR3 as well. This entry belongs to a study of blood T cell repertoires in COVID-19. Trimming cost V 0 bases and J 7 bases, with 3 bases left between them. This CDR3 has 11 amino acids. Per germline, CDR1 DFQATT and CDR2 SNEGSKA (reference sequence). The method was immunoSEQ multiplex PCR; TCRdb's version includes in-frame clones alone and lacks a portion of them. The data contain more than 140,000 clones, 65% to 90% of them seen just once; the ten biggest clones take up 7.2%. Sequenced: peripheral blood. This rearrangement joins TRBV20-1 to TRBJ1-4; D remains unclear. The sequence came from a woman in her fifties or sixties in a cohort sampled during active or convalescent COVID-19. This CDR3 reads CSARDLEKLFF. The CDR3 DNA sequence: TGCAGTGCTAGAGATCTTGAAAAACTGTTTTTT.